The 26 T cell receptor beta chains listed next were all sequenced from one sample in a study of CD8 T cells in Susac syndrome. RNA, at roughly 0.45 to 1 ug, was reverse transcribed with random hexamers. MiXCR, applied by TCRdb to the immunoSEQ multiplex PCR reads, yields one record per CDR3 protein. This sample carries about 49,000 distinct CDR3 sequences, roughly 93% of them seen once, and the ten largest clones take roughly 0.58%. The sequenced sample consisted of CD8+ T cells from PBMCs. These receptor sequences come from a human donor in good health.

The chain uses TRBV3-1 and TRBJ2-5, with D perhaps matching TRBD1 or TRBD2 (5 bases each). The CDR3 loop spans 15 amino acids. Germline loops: CDR1 LGHDT, CDR2 YNNKEL (reference sequence). The V gene lost 1 base and the J gene lost 1 base, with 10 bases spanning the gap. The CDR3 DNA is TGTGCCAGCAGCCAAGCTACAGGACTCCAAGAGACCCAGTACTTC. It is translated as CASSQATGLQETQYF.

This rearrangement joins TRBV20-1 to TRBJ2-3; D gene unclear. V dropped 1 base and J dropped 2 bases, with 7 bases sitting between them. The germline V gene has CDR1 DFQATT and CDR2 SNEGSKA (reference sequence). CDR3 length: 13 amino acids. CDR3 DNA sequence: TGCAGTGCTAGAGGTAGTAACACAGATACGCAGTATTTT. This gives the protein CSARGSNTDTQYF.

This clonotype has only a few counts. The chain has TRBV3-1 and TRBJ2-7; 8 nucleotides align to TRBD1. The CDR3 totals 14 residues. Per the germline V gene, CDR1 is LGHDT and CDR2 is YNNKEL (reference sequence). V lost 4 bases to trimming and J lost 2 bases; unmatched junction nucleotides: 4. The CDR3 nucleotides read TGTGCCAGCAGCCTAGGGACAGGAGCCTACGAGCAGTACTTC. This codes for CASSLGTGAYEQYF.

The rearrangement uses TRBV3-1 and TRBJ2-5; D gene unclear. The CDR3 extends over 12 amino acids. V lost 5 bases, J lost 5 bases, and 9 bases lay in between. From germline, CDR1 is LGHDT and CDR2 YNNKEL (reference sequence). CDR3 DNA sequence: TGTGCCAGCAGCTCCCCACCGGAGACCCAGTACTTC. It codes for CASSSPPETQYF.

The V and J genes are TRBV15 and TRBJ2-1; tentative D call: TRBD2 (6 bases). This CDR3 region has 12 residues. V lost 0 bases to trimming and J lost 10 bases, with 7 bases between them. Germline lookup yields CDR1 LNHNV and CDR2 YYDKDF (reference sequence). CDR3 in amino acids: CATSRESGEQFF. CDR3 nucleotide sequence: TGTGCCACCAGCAGAGAGAGCGGGGAGCAGTTCTTC.

The chain uses TRBV5-4 and TRBJ2-1; D not certain. Deletions cut 0 bases from V and 7 bases from J, with 8 bases between. The CDR3 is 13 residues long. CDR1 is SGHNT and CDR2 is YYREEE in the germline V gene (reference sequence). CDR3 coding DNA: TGTGCCAGCAGCTTGGGACAATGGAATGAGCAGTTCTTC. Protein sequence: CASSLGQWNEQFF.

This sequence joins TRBV28 and TRBJ1-4, with 8 bases lining up with TRBD1. This CDR3 has 15 amino acids. With V trimmed by 3 bases and J by 3 bases, 3 bases remained unmatched. CDR1 is MDHEN and CDR2 is SYDVKM in the germline V gene. CDR3 sequence (DNA): TGTGCCAGCAGTTTCCCGACAGGGGCTAATGAAAAACTGTTTTTT. Encoded protein: CASSFPTGANEKLFF.

The V gene is TRBV6-6, the J gene TRBJ2-3; D gene ambiguous. V lost 5 bases and J 2 bases, leaving 5 bases between the germline ends. The CDR3 loop spans 12 amino acids. Germline assignment: CDR1 MNHNY and CDR2 SVGAGI (reference sequence). The CDR3 here is CASSTDTDTQYF. CDR3 coding DNA: TGTGCCAGCAGTACCGACACAGATACGCAGTATTTT.

This CDR3 reads CSVHSEQETQYF. Written as DNA, the CDR3 is TGCAGTGTACACAGCGAGCAAGAGACCCAGTACTTC. The chain couples TRBV20-1 to TRBJ2-5; D is uncertain. The germline CDR1 and CDR2 sequences are DFQATT and SNEGSKA (reference sequence). With 7 bases removed from V and 2 bases from J, the gap between germline ends came to 11 bases. This CDR3 is 12 amino acids long.

This sequence joins TRBV11-2 and TRBJ2-3; D unclear. Germline V gene sequence: CDR1 SGHAT, CDR2 FQNNGV. V was trimmed by 1 base and J by 2 bases, leaving 7 bases between them. The CDR3 sequence is 14 residues long. The DNA of the CDR3 is TGTGCCAGCAGCTTAGTGGGCGCCACAGATACGCAGTATTTT. This encodes CASSLVGATDTQYF.

In its sample, this clonotype was seen a few times. J is TRBJ1-2 and V is TRBV5-1; D may be TRBD1 (6 bases). The CDR3 contains 15 residues. V lost 2 bases to trimming and J lost 4 bases, with 15 bases between them. The germline gives CDR1 SGHRS, CDR2 YFSETQ. CDR3 sequence: CASSFTGPGSYGYTF. CDR3 nucleotide sequence: TGCGCCAGCAGCTTCACAGGGCCAGGGAGCTATGGCTACACCTTC.

This clonotype appeared a single time. The genes are TRBV27 and TRBJ2-5; D remains ambiguous. The CDR3 consists of 14 residues. Germline CDR1 is MNHEY and CDR2 is SMNVEV (reference sequence). V lost 5 bases, J lost 0 bases, and 10 bases lay in between. CDR3 region: CASSPAAYQETQYF. CDR3 nucleotides: TGTGCCAGCAGTCCCGCCGCGTACCAAGAGACCCAGTACTTC.

V is TRBV27 and J is TRBJ2-5; D is unclear. This CDR3 is built from 13 residues. The V and J ends lost 0 bases and 0 bases respectively, with 2 bases between them. Germline CDR1 MNHEY, CDR2 SMNVEV (reference sequence). CDR3 DNA: TGTGCCAGCAGTTTATCGAACCAAGAGACCCAGTACTTC. It translates to CASSLSNQETQYF.

The CDR3 here is CASSVDEGFETQYF. CDR3 nucleotide sequence: TGTGCCAGTAGCGTCGACGAGGGGTTTGAGACCCAGTACTTC. This rearrangement joins TRBV19 to TRBJ2-5; possibly TRBD1 or TRBD2 for D (5 bases each). V lost 6 bases, J lost 5 bases, and 16 bases lay in between. Germline values: CDR1 LNHDA, CDR2 SQIVND (reference sequence). CDR3 length: 14 residues.

V gene TRBV29-1 combines with J gene TRBJ2-2; D is ambiguous. V gave up 5 bases and J gave up 2 bases, with 9 bases separating them. This CDR3 spans 13 amino acids. Per germline, CDR1 SQVTM and CDR2 ANQGSEA. Here the CDR3 DNA reads TGCAGCGTTCATAACACCAACACCGGGGAGCTGTTTTTT. Translating gives CSVHNTNTGELFF.

The chain is built from TRBV20-1 and TRBJ2-7; 10 nucleotides align to TRBD1. Unmatched junction bases numbered 4, after V lost 6 bases and J lost 2 bases. Germline CDR1 DFQATT, CDR2 SNEGSKA (reference sequence). The CDR3 is 13 residues long. DNA of the CDR3: TGCAGTGCAACAGACAGGGGGCCCTACGAGCAGTACTTC. This gives the protein CSATDRGPYEQYF.

The gene calls are TRBV10-3 and TRBJ2-2; 7 bases line up with TRBD1. Germline V gene lookup returns CDR1 ENHRY and CDR2 SYGVKD. The length of the CDR3 is 16 residues. Trimming at V came to 3 bases and at J to 6 bases, leaving 10 bases not matched to a gene. The CDR3 sequence is CAISDPGDRAAGELFF. CDR3 nucleotides: TGTGCCATCAGTGACCCTGGAGACAGGGCGGCCGGGGAGCTGTTTTTT.

The chain recombines TRBV10-2 with TRBJ2-2; a possible D gene is TRBD2 (5 bases). Germline assignment: CDR1 WSHSY and CDR2 SAAADI. V lost 7 bases, J lost 13 bases, and 19 bases lay in between. The CDR3 has 13 residues. Written as DNA, the CDR3 is TGCGCCAGCACAAGGGAGTCGACAAAAGGGCTGTTTTTT. Amino acids: CASTRESTKGLFF.

The chain has TRBV3-1 and TRBJ2-1; the D gene is possibly TRBD2 (6 bases). Germline lookup yields CDR1 LGHDT and CDR2 YNNKEL (reference sequence). The germline V and J ends were trimmed by 3 bases and 8 bases, with 17 bases remaining between them. The CDR3 is 15 amino acids. The CDR3 here is CASSQAGLPLHEQFF. As DNA, the CDR3 is TGTGCCAGCAGCCAGGCGGGACTCCCTCTCCATGAGCAGTTCTTC.

This chain joins TRBV10-3 and TRBJ2-5; D not certain. Germline loops: CDR1 ENHRY, CDR2 SYGVKD. This CDR3 is built from 13 residues. V lost 6 bases to trimming and J lost 1 base, with 9 bases between them. The DNA of the CDR3 is TGTGCCATCAGGTTTAATAGCCAAGAGACCCAGTACTTC. Protein product: CAIRFNSQETQYF.

The V call is TRBV27, the J call TRBJ2-1; D is uncertain. There are 13 residues in the CDR3. Germline V gene data show CDR1 as MNHEY and CDR2 as SMNVEV (reference sequence). Trimming pared 8 bases from V and 0 bases from J, leaving 8 bases between. CDR3 sequence: CASRFSSYNEQFF. Here the CDR3 DNA reads TGTGCCAGCCGCTTTAGCTCCTACAATGAGCAGTTCTTC.

V is TRBV6-5 and J is TRBJ2-2, with 10 bases aligning to TRBD1. The CDR3 covers 17 residues. Germline assignment: CDR1 MNHEY and CDR2 SVGAGI. V shed 4 bases and J 3 bases; nucleotides not matched to a gene: 8. The CDR3 loop reads CASSSTGGYAYTGELFF. The CDR3 nucleotides are TGTGCCAGCAGTTCGACAGGGGGCTACGCCTACACCGGGGAGCTGTTTTTT.

The chain carries TRBV2 and TRBJ2-7, with D perhaps TRBD2 (5 bases). V lost 1 base and J 6 bases, leaving 10 bases between the germline ends. CDR3 length: 13 amino acids. Germline CDR1 is SNHLY and CDR2 is FYNNEI. The CDR3 here is CASSEVAFGEQYF. DNA of the CDR3: TGTGCCAGCAGTGAAGTAGCGTTCGGCGAGCAGTACTTC.

J is TRBJ1-1 and V is TRBV6-6; TRBD1 might be the D (6 bases). Trimming took off 2 bases at V and 6 bases at J, with 7 bases between the two ends. This CDR3 contains 12 residues. Germline CDR1 and CDR2: MNHNY and SVGAGI (reference sequence). DNA for the CDR3: TGTGCCAGCAGTTACCCAGGGGCTGAAGCTTTCTTT. It encodes CASSYPGAEAFF.

This clonotype has just one count. V is TRBV13 and J is TRBJ2-1; the match to TRBD1 covers 8 bases. CDR1 PRHDT and CDR2 FYEKMQ come from the germline V gene (reference sequence). This CDR3 has 14 amino acids. The J segment lost 5 bases and the V segment lost 4 bases, leaving 4 bases of the junction unmatched. The CDR3 region has the DNA TGTGCCAGCAGCTCACCGGGACAGGACAATGAGCAGTTCTTC. This translates into CASSSPGQDNEQFF.

This chain links TRBV20-1 with TRBJ2-7; 7 nucleotides align to TRBD1. J lost 3 bases, V lost 6 bases, and 8 bases had no gene match. CDR3 size: 13 residues. Germline V gene sequence: CDR1 DFQATT, CDR2 SNEGSKA (reference sequence). CDR3 DNA: TGCAGTGCATTAGACAGGGTGATCTACGAGCAGTACTTC. Translation: CSALDRVIYEQYF.